The sequence of this TCR beta chain was determined in a study of T cells expressing NK-cell markers. Whole-study context: Investigators obtained TCR beta repertoires from sorted CD3+CD56+NKG2C+, CD3+CD56+NKG2C- and CD3+CD56-NKG2C+ T cells. Most of the eight sequenced donors tested HCMV-seropositive; one tested seronegative.

As regards this clonotype: The antigen remains unidentified.

Points from the study as a whole: Of the CD8+ T cell pool in six donors, about 1.0-7.5% was accounted for by dominant NKG2C+ clonotypes. No clear determination of HCMV specificity was made for expanded NKG2C+ T cell clones.

One entry per CDR3 protein, without DNA, is what TCRdb gives after re-calling the 5' RACE reads. The table lists approximately 110,000 distinct CDR3 sequences, with around 18% in the top ten. The CDR3 length is 15 residues. The TCR comes from a woman between 18 and 70 years old in good health. What was sequenced was blood T cells: a sorted CD56 or NKG2C T cell subset, CD4+ or CD8+ T cells, or bulk PBMC T cells (not recorded which). V usage is TRBV12-3 or TRBV12-4 and J usage is TRBJ2-5; TCRdb selects TRBD1, and the lack of DNA leaves this call unchecked. This CDR3 reads CASRPGTGPQETQYF.